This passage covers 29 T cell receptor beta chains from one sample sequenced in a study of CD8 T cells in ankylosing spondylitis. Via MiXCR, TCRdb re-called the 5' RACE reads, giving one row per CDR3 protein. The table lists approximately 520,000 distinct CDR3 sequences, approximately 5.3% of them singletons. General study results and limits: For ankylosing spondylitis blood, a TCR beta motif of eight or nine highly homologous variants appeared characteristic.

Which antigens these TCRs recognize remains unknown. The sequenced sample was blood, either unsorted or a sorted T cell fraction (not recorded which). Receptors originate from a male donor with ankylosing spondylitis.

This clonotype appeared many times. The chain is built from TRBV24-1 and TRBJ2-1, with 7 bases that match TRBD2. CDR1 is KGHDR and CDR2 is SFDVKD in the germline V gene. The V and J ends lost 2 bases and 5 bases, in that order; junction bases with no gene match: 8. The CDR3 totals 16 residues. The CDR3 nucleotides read TGTGCCACCAGTGATTCGGCAGCGGGAAAAGACAATGAGCAGTTCTTC. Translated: CATSDSAAGKDNEQFF.

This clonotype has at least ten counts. The CDR3 loop is CASSRPRTDSSYNEQFF. CDR3 DNA: TGCGCCAGCAGCAGACCCCGGACAGACAGCTCCTACAATGAGCAGTTCTTC. The chain couples TRBV5-1 to TRBJ2-1; perhaps TRBD1 as D (6 bases). With 4 bases removed from V and 0 bases from J, the gap between germline ends came to 17 bases. The germline CDR1 and CDR2 sequences are SGHRS and YFSETQ. The CDR3 is 17 residues long.

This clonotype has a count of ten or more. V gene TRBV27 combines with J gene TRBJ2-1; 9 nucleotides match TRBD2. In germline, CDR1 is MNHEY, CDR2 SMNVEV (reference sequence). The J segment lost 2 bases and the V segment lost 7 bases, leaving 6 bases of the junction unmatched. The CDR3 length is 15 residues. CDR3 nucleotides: TGTGCCAGCAATCCCAGCGGGGGGCCCTACAATGAGCAGTTCTTC. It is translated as CASNPSGGPYNEQFF.

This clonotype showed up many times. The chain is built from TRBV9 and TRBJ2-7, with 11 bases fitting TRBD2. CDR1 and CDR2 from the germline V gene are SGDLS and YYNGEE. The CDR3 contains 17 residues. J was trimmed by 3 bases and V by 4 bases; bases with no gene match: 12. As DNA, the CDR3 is TGTGCCAGCAGCCCCCCACCTGGACTAGCGGGCTTCTACGAGCAGTACTTC. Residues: CASSPPPGLAGFYEQYF.

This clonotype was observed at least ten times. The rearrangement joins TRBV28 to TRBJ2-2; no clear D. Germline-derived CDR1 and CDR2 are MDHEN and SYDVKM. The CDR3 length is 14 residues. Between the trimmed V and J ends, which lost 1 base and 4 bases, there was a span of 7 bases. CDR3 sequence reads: CASSLSSVTGELFF. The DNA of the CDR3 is TGTGCCAGCAGTTTATCGAGCGTCACCGGGGAGCTGTTTTTT. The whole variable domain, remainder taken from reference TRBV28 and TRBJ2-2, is DVKVTQSSRYLVKRTGEKVFLECVQDMDHENMFWYRQDPGLGLRLIYFSYDVKMKEKGDIPEGYSVSREKKERFSLILESASTNQTSMYLCASSLSSVTGELFFGEGSRLTVL.

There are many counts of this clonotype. CDR3 loop: CASSPSDWQETQYF. The CDR3 DNA reads as TGCGCCAGCAGCCCCTCGGACTGGCAAGAGACCCAGTACTTC. This chain joins TRBV5-1 and TRBJ2-5; tentatively, D is TRBD2 (5 bases). Trimming pared 4 bases from V and 2 bases from J, leaving 12 bases between. The CDR3 loop spans 14 amino acids. Per germline, CDR1 SGHRS and CDR2 YFSETQ.

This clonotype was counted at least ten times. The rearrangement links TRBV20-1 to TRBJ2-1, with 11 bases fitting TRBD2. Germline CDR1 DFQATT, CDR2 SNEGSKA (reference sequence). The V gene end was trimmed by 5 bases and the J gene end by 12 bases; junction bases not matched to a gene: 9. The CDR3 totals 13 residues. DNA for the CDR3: TGCAGTGCTCACAAGACTAGCGGGAATCGGCAGTTCTTC. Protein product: CSAHKTSGNRQFF.

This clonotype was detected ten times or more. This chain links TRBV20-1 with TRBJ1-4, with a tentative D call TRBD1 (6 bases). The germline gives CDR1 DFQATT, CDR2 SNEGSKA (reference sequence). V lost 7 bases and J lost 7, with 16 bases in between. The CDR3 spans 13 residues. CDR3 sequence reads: CSGMARGGEKLFF. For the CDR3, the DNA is TGCAGTGGTATGGCCCGAGGGGGTGAAAAACTGTTTTTT.

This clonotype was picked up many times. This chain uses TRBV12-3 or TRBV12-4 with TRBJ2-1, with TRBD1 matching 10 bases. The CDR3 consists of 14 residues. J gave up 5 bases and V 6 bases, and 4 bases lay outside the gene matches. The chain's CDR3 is CASSGDRGHNEQFF. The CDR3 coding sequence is TGTGCCAGCAGCGGGGACAGGGGCCACAATGAGCAGTTCTTC.

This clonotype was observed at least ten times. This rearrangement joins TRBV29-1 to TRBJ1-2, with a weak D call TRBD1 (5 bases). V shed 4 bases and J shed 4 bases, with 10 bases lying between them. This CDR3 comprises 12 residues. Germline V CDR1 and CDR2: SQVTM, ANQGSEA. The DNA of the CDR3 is TGCAGCGTTGGTTCCGGGACCTATGGCTACACCTTC. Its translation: CSVGSGTYGYTF.

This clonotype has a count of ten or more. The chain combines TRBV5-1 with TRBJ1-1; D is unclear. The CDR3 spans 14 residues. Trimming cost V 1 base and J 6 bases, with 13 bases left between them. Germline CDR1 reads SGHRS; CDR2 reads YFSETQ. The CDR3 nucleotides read TGCGCCAGCAGCTTGTTAATCGGAACATCTGAAGCTTTCTTT. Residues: CASSLLIGTSEAFF. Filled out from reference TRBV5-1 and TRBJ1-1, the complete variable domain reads KAGVTQTPRYLIKTRGQQVTLSCSPISGHRSVSWYQQTPGQGLQFLFEYFSETQRNKGNFPGRFSGRQFSNSRSEMNVSTLELGDSALYLCASSLLIGTSEAFFGQGTRLTVV.

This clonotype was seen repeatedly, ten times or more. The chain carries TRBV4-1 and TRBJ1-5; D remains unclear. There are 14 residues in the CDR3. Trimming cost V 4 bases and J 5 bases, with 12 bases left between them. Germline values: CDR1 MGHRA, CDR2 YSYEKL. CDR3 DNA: TGCGCCAGCAGCCCTTGGATGGGTTATCAGCCCCAGCATTTT. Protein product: CASSPWMGYQPQHF.

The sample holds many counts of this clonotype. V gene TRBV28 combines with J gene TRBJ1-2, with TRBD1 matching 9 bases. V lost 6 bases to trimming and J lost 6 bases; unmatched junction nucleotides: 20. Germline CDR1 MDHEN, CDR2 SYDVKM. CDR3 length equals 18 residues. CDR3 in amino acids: CASSPLNRGRGASDGYTF. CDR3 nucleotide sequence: TGTGCCAGCAGCCCACTGAACAGGGGGCGCGGAGCTTCGGATGGCTACACCTTC.

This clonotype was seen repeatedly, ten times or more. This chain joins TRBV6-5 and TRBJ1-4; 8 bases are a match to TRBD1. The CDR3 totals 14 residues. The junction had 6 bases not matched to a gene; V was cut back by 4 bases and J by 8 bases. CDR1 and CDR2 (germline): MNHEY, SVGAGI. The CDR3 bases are TGTGCCAGCAGTTCCCAGGGGGCGGAAGAAAAACTGTTTTTT. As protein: CASSSQGAEEKLFF.

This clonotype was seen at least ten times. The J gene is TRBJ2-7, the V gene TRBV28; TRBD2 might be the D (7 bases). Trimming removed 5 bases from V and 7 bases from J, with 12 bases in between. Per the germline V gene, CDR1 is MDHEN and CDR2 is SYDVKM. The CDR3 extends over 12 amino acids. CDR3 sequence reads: CASSGGAGEQYF. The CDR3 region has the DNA TGTGCCAGCAGTGGGGGGGCAGGGGAGCAGTACTTC.

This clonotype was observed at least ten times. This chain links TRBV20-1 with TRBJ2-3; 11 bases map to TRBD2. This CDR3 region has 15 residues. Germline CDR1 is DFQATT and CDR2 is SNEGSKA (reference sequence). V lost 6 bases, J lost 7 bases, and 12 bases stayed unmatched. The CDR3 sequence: CSAPGVAGGLNTQYF. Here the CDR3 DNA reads TGCAGTGCCCCTGGAGTAGCGGGGGGGCTGAATACGCAGTATTTT.

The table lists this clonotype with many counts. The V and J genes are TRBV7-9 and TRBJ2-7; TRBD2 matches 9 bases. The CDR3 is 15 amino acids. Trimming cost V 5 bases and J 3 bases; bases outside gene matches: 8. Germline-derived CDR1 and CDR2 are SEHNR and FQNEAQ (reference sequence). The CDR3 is CASSTRLAASYEQYF. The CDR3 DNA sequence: TGTGCCAGCAGCACTCGACTAGCGGCAAGCTACGAGCAGTACTTC.

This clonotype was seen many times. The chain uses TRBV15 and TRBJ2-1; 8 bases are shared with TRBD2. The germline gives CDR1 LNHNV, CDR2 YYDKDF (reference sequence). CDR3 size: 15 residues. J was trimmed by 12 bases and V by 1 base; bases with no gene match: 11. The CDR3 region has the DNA TGTGCCACCAGCAGAGTCCGACTACTAGCGGAGGGGCAGTTCTTC. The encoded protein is CATSRVRLLAEGQFF.

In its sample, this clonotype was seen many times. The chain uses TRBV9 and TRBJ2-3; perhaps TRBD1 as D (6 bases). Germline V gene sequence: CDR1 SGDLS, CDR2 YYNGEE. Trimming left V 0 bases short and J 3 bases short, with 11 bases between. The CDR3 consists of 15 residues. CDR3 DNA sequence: TGTGCCAGCAGCGTAGACAGGGCCGGGACAGATACGCAGTATTTT. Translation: CASSVDRAGTDTQYF.

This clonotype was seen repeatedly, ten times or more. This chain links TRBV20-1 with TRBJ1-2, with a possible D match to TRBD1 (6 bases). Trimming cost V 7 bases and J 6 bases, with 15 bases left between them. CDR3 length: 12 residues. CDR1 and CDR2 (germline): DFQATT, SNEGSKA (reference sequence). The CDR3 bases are TGCAGTGTAAGAAGGGGGGGCGATGGCTACACCTTC. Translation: CSVRRGGDGYTF.

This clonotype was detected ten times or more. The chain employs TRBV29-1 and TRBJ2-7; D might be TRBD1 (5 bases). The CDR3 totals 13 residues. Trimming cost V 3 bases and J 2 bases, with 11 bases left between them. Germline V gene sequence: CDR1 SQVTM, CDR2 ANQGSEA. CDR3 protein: CSVETDVTYEQYF. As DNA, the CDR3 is TGCAGCGTTGAGACAGATGTAACCTACGAGCAGTACTTC.

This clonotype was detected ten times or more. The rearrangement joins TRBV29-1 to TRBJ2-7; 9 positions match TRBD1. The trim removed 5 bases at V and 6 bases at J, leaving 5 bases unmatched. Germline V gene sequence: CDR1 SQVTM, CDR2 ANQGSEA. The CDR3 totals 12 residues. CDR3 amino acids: CSVRDRVTEQYF. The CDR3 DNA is TGCAGCGTTCGGGACAGGGTCACCGAGCAGTACTTC.

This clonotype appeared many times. CDR3 in DNA: TGTGCCAGCAGGACGAACCTGGGGGCCCAAGATACGCAGTATTTT. Its protein product is CASRTNLGAQDTQYF. V is TRBV6-2 or TRBV6-3 and J is TRBJ2-3; possible D gene TRBD1, 6 bases. Germline V gene lookup returns CDR1 MNHEY and CDR2 SVGEGT. V dropped 6 bases and J dropped 5 bases, with 18 bases sitting between them. The CDR3 runs 15 residues.

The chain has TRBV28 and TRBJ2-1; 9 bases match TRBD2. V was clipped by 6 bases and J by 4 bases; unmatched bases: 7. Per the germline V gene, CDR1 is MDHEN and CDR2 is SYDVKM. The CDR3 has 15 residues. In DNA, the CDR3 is TGTGCCAGCAGGGACAGGCGGGGGGGGTACAATGAGCAGTTCTTC. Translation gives CASRDRRGGYNEQFF.

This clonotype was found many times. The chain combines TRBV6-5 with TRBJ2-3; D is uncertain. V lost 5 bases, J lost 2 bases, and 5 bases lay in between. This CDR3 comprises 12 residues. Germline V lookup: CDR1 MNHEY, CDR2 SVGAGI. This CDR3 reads CASSHPTDTQYF. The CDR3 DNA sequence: TGTGCCAGCAGTCATCCCACAGATACGCAGTATTTT.

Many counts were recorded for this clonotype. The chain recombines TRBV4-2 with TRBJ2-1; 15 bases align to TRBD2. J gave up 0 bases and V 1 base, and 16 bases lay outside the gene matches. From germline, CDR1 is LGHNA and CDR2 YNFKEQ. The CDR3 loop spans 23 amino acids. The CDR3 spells CASSQVALPGLAGGRSSYNEQFF. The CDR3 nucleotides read TGTGCCAGCAGCCAAGTTGCGCTTCCCGGACTAGCGGGGGGGCGAAGCTCCTACAATGAGCAGTTCTTC.

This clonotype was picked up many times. The CDR3 DNA reads as TGCGCCAGCAGCCAAGTTACGGGAGGGGTCTACAATGAGCAGTTCTTC. This gives the protein CASSQVTGGVYNEQFF. The V call is TRBV4-1, the J call TRBJ2-1; 8 nucleotides match TRBD2. Per germline, CDR1 MGHRA and CDR2 YSYEKL. The ends lost 1 base at V and 3 bases at J; junction bases unmatched: 5. The CDR3 totals 16 residues.

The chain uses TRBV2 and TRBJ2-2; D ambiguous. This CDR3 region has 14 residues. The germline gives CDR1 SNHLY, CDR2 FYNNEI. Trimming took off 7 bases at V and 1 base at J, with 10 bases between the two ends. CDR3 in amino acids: CASIKLLNTGELFF. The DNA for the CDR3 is TGTGCCAGCATAAAGCTTTTGAACACCGGGGAGCTGTTTTTT.

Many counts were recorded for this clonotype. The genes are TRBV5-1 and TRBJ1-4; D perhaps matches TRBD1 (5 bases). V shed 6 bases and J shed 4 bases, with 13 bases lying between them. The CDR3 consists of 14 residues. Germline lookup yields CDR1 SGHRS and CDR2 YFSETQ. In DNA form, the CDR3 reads TGCGCCAGCAAAGTCGACAGCCTTAATGAAAAACTGTTTTTT. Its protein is CASKVDSLNEKLFF.